This T cell receptor (beta chain) was captured by sequencing in a study of radiotherapy plus CTLA-4 blockade in lung cancer. Remarks on this clone: No antigen is known for it.

V shed 2 bases and J shed 2 bases, with 14 bases lying between them. This CDR3 spans 15 amino acids. Germline CDR1 and CDR2: SGDLS and YYNGEE. Clones were sequenced by immunoSEQ multiplex PCR, and TCRdb holds only the in-frame ones, with some missing. The sample shows under 90,000 clones, more than 70% of them seen only once. Findings and limits, study-wide: Blood saw expansion of tumor-derived TCR clones after radiotherapy plus ipilimumab.

Sequencing was performed on peripheral blood, taken from a patient treated with radiotherapy plus ipilimumab. The receptor was isolated from a human donor with non-small cell lung cancer that progressed on radiotherapy plus ipilimumab. The rearrangement uses TRBV9 and TRBJ2-7; possible D gene TRBD1, 6 bases. This CDR3 reads CASSVSQGVPYEQYF. As DNA, the CDR3 is TGTGCCAGCAGCGTTTCACAGGGCGTACCCTACGAGCAGTACTTC.